One sample yielded the 3 T cell receptor beta chains listed below, sequenced in a study of blood T cell repertoires in COVID-19. Clones were sequenced by immunoSEQ multiplex PCR, and TCRdb holds only the in-frame ones, with some missing. The sample yields 100,000 to 140,000 clones, 65% to 80% seen once. The sequenced sample was peripheral blood. The origin of the receptors is a man between 65 and 85 years old with acute or convalescent COVID-19.

The chain uses TRBV6-4 and TRBJ2-3, with D maybe TRBD2 (6 bases). V lost 2 bases, J lost 3 bases, and 9 bases lay in between. Germline lookup yields CDR1 MRHNA and CDR2 SNTAGT. The CDR3 is made up of 14 amino acids. The CDR3 is CASSDGRKTDTQYF. The DNA of the CDR3 is TGTGCCAGCAGTGACGGGAGGAAAACAGATACGCAGTATTTT.

About this clone itself: The germline gene is not matched at one end of the junction; a read error may be the cause. The chain joins TRBV6-5 to TRBJ1-3; 7 positions agree with TRBD1. Germline CDR1 reads MNHEY; CDR2 reads SVGAGI. This CDR3 contains 15 residues. CDR3 sequence (DNA): TGTGCCAGCAGCGTCGACAGGGTCTCTGGAAACATCATATATTTT. This gives the protein CASSVDRVSGNIIYF.

This chain links TRBV6-6 with TRBJ1-1, with a tentative D call TRBD1 (5 bases). V was shortened by 4 bases and J by 4 bases, with 16 bases between the two germline ends. The CDR3 runs to 15 residues. Per germline, CDR1 MNHNY and CDR2 SVGAGI (reference sequence). Here the CDR3 reads CASSSSGGTSTEAFF. The CDR3 bases are TGTGCCAGCAGTTCTAGCGGGGGAACGTCCACTGAAGCTTTCTTT.